The next 14 T cell receptor beta chains were all read from a single sample in a study of patients and donors after allogeneic stem cell transplantation. Each CDR3 protein gets one entry after TCRdb re-called the RT-PCR reads with MiXCR. The profile shows about a million distinct CDR3 sequences, approximately 19% of them singletons. The sample comprised blood, either unsorted or a sorted T cell fraction (not recorded which). The receptors come from a human donor who was either an allogeneic HSCT recipient or a stem cell or donor lymphocyte infusion donor (not recorded which). It is not recorded whose cells these are; they may come from a transplant donor.

In its sample, this clonotype was seen a few times. The chain recombines TRBV7-2 with TRBJ2-5; TRBD1 matches 8 bases. This CDR3 comprises 14 residues. Germline values: CDR1 SGHTA, CDR2 FQGNSA. Germline trimming cut 5 bases from V and 9 bases from J; bases unmatched to any gene: 11. The CDR3 here is CASSNDRGSFPQYF. The DNA of the CDR3 is TGTGCCAGCAGCAACGACAGGGGAAGTTTTCCCCAGTACTTC.

The V call is TRBV9, the J call TRBJ2-1, with a tentative D call TRBD2 (5 bases). V was trimmed by 4 bases and J by 4 bases, leaving 12 bases between them. Per germline, CDR1 SGDLS and CDR2 YYNGEE. CDR3 length: 14 residues. CDR3 region: CASSQTTGYNEQFF. The CDR3 region has the DNA TGTGCCAGCAGCCAAACGACGGGGTACAATGAGCAGTTCTTC.

On this clonotype: A read error is possible here, since a much larger clone lies one base away. The CDR3 nucleotides read TGTGTCAGCACCAACCCAATGCAAGAAGGGCAGCAGTACTTC. Amino acids: CVSTNPMQEGQQYF. The genes are TRBV12-3 or TRBV12-4 and TRBJ2-7, with D unresolved. This CDR3 region has 14 residues.

At least ten counts were recorded for this clonotype. This chain connects TRBV12-3 or TRBV12-4 to TRBJ1-4; 7 nucleotides match TRBD1. V dropped 4 bases and J dropped 8; count of bases not matched to a gene: 7. The CDR3 runs 14 residues. For the CDR3, the DNA is TGTGCCAGCAGTTCGGGGCGACAGGGCGAAAAACTGTTTTTT. Translated, it gives CASSSGRQGEKLFF.

In this sample, this clonotype turned up many times. It is likely a read error, because the conserved phenylalanine at the end of the CDR3 is missing. It is unclear where the CDR3 begins or ends on the DNA, so no DNA is shown, and the CDR3 is as TCRdb lists it. The genes are TRBV6-8 and TRBJ1-3. Per the germline V gene, CDR1 is MNHGY and CDR2 is SAAAGT. The CDR3 has 9 residues if both end residues are counted. CDR3: CASSPVLRG.

This clonotype occurred a few times. V usage is TRBV6-1 and J usage is TRBJ1-2; 8 bases fit TRBD1. The germline CDR1 and CDR2 sequences are MNHNS and SASEGT. The J segment lost 2 bases and the V segment lost 5 bases, leaving 1 base of the junction unmatched. CDR3 length: 13 residues. The CDR3 is CASSHRGNYGYTF. DNA for the CDR3: TGTGCCAGCAGTCACAGGGGGAACTATGGCTACACCTTC.

In its sample, this clonotype was seen once. The chain uses TRBV6-5 and TRBJ2-7; D is possibly TRBD2 (5 bases). Germline V gene sequence: CDR1 MNHEY, CDR2 SVGAGI. Deletions cut 2 bases from V and 1 base from J, with 15 bases between. This CDR3 spans 16 amino acids. CDR3 region: CASSYLVLADSYEQYF. The DNA of the CDR3 is TGTGCCAGCAGTTACCTGGTGCTAGCAGATTCCTACGAGCAGTACTTC.

This clonotype was seen more than once but under ten times. Sequence at one end of the junction differs from germline and may be a read error. V usage is TRBV6-2 or TRBV6-3 and J usage is TRBJ2-1, with TRBD2 matching over 9 bases. The CDR3 is made up of 12 amino acids. Germline V gene sequence: CDR1 MNHEY, CDR2 SVGEGT. Written as DNA, the CDR3 is TGTGCCAGCAGGAGATCGCGGGAGGGCCCGGTCTTC. This codes for CASRRSREGPVF.

This clonotype was seen ten or more times. The V and J genes are TRBV9 and TRBJ2-3, with 9 bases matching TRBD1. The CDR3 extends over 16 amino acids. With 0 bases clipped from V and 0 bases from J, the junction kept 2 bases outside the gene matches. Looked up from germline, CDR1 is SGDLS and CDR2 is YYNGEE. CDR3 protein: CASSVEGTGSTDTQYF. The DNA of the CDR3 is TGTGCCAGCAGCGTAGAAGGGACAGGGAGCACAGATACGCAGTATTTT.

V usage is TRBV20-1 and J usage is TRBJ1-3; D perhaps matches TRBD1 (5 bases). V dropped 6 bases and J dropped 0 bases, with 9 bases sitting between them. The CDR3 is 13 amino acids. From germline, CDR1 is DFQATT and CDR2 SNEGSKA (reference sequence). The DNA for the CDR3 is TGCAGTGCCCAGACAGTCTCTGGAAACACCATATATTTT. It yields the protein CSAQTVSGNTIYF.

The CDR3 loop reads CASSYSMRGHLYNSPLHF. CDR3 DNA sequence: TGTGCCAGCAGTTACTCGATGAGAGGACACTTGTATAATTCACCCCTCCACTTT. The chain carries TRBV6-2 or TRBV6-3 and TRBJ1-6; D is perhaps TRBD1 (5 bases). Germline CDR1 MNHEY, CDR2 SVGEGT. Trimming took off 0 bases at V and 4 bases at J, with 16 bases between the two ends. This CDR3 has 18 amino acids.

This clonotype was counted many times. V and J are TRBV4-2 and TRBJ2-5, with D possibly matching TRBD2 (5 bases). Deletions cut 0 bases from V and 5 bases from J, with 13 bases between. The germline CDR1 and CDR2 sequences are LGHNA and YNFKEQ. CDR3 size: 15 residues. DNA for the CDR3: TGTGCCAGCAGCCAAGAAGCGAGGGTCGGGGAGACCCAGTACTTC. Translated, it gives CASSQEARVGETQYF.

The rearrangement links TRBV28 to TRBJ1-5; 7 nucleotides match TRBD1. The CDR3 is made up of 14 amino acids. J gave up 6 bases and V 8 bases, and 10 bases lay outside the gene matches. Germline V lookup: CDR1 MDHEN, CDR2 SYDVKM. The CDR3 coding sequence is TGTGCCAGCCAGCGGCAGGGGGGAGTTCAGCCCCAGCATTTT. Translated, it gives CASQRQGGVQPQHF.

This clonotype was picked up many times. The chain carries TRBV7-2 and TRBJ2-5, with TRBD1 matching over 10 bases. The junction had 3 bases not matched to a gene; V was cut back by 4 bases and J by 4 bases. The CDR3 extends over 14 amino acids. The germline CDR1 and CDR2 sequences are SGHTA and FQGNSA. The CDR3 region has the DNA TGTGCCAGCAGCTCGGGACAGGGGCGAGAGACCCAGTACTTC. This translates into CASSSGQGRETQYF.